The entry below describes one TCR beta chain. What it binds is not known. The source of the sample is a study of radiation and T cells in renal cell carcinoma. Notes on the study in general: In blood, top tumor clones expanded by 2 weeks, shrinking by 4. No pretreatment tumor biopsies were available for baseline clonotypes.

The sample's time point: blood 4 weeks post-SBRT, at nephrectomy. Treatment defined: 15 Gy SBRT to primary tumor, nephrectomy 4 weeks later. Nephrectomy followed 15 Gy stereotactic body radiation by 4 weeks. The patient's renal cell carcinoma had clear cell pathology. V was cut by 4 bases and J by 4 bases, with 4 bases left in between. This CDR3 spans 12 amino acids. Germline CDR1 and CDR2: SGHDN and FVKESK. Sequencing was performed with immunoSEQ multiplex PCR; in TCRdb, only in-frame clones are kept and a portion is missing. The table has 150,000 to 200,000 clones, approximately 90% seen once; the top ten hold 11%.

The sample was blood, taken from a patient whose treatment included radiotherapy and nephrectomy. V usage is TRBV14 and J usage is TRBJ2-2, with unresolved D. The clonotype comes from a woman in her 50s with renal cell carcinoma. CDR3 sequence: CASSLRTGELFF. CDR3 nucleotides: TGTGCCAGCAGCCTACGCACCGGGGAGCTGTTTTTT.